This T cell receptor (beta chain) was recorded in a study of cytomegalovirus exposure and HLA in healthy donors. Primers included in the PCR were 60 Vbeta and 13 Jbeta primers. The method was immunoSEQ multiplex PCR; TCRdb's version includes in-frame clones alone and lacks a portion of them. The data show about 97,000 clones, roughly 73% seen once. The V end was cut by 0 bases, the J end by 5 bases, with 23 bases between. CDR1 is SGHDT and CDR2 is YYEEEE in the germline V gene. This CDR3 has 18 amino acids. Sequencing input: PBMCs. The chain joins TRBV5-6 to TRBJ1-2; possible D gene TRBD1, 6 bases. This receptor was taken from a man in his forties in good health and CMV-seronegative. Here the CDR3 DNA reads TGTGCCAGCAGCTTGGCGGCAGGGGATCCGCGTACCTATTATGGCTACACCTTC. Translated: CASSLAAGDPRTYYGYTF.